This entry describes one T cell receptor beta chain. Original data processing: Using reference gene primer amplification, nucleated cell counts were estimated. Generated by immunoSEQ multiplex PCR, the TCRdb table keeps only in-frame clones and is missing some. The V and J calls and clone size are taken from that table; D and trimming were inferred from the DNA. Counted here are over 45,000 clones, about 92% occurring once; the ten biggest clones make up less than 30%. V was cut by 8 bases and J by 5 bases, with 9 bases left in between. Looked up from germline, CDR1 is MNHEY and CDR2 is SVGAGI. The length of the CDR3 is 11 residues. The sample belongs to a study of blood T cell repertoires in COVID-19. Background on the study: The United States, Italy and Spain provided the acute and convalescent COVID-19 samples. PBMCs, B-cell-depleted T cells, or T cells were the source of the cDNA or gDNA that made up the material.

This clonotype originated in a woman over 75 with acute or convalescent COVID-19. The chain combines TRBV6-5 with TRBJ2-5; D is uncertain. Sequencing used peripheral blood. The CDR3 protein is CASCLRETQYF. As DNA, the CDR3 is TGTGCCAGCTGTCTCAGGGAGACCCAGTACTTC.